The 5 T cell receptor beta chains reported below all come from one sample, sequenced in a study of T cell responses to AZD1222 COVID-19 vaccine. TCRdb's copy holds only in-frame clones and misses some; the assay was immunoSEQ multiplex PCR. The table has approximately 79,000 clones, about 88% seen once; the top ten hold about a tenth. This specimen was peripheral blood, taken on day 0 of AZD1222 vaccination. Every receptor here comes from an adult in good health.

This clone was picked up one time. V usage is TRBV4-1 and J usage is TRBJ2-2; TRBD2 aligns across 7 bases. CDR1 and CDR2 (germline): MGHRA, YSYEKL. V trimming: 0 bases; J trimming: 4 bases; junction bases outside the gene matches: 5. The CDR3 is made up of 16 amino acids. The CDR3 loop reads CASSQDRLAATGELFF. CDR3 in DNA: TGCGCCAGCAGCCAAGATCGGCTAGCGGCCACCGGGGAGCTGTTTTTT.

The chain is built from TRBV29-1 and TRBJ2-5; no clear D. Trimming removed 5 bases from V and 1 base from J, with 11 bases in between. The CDR3 length is 13 residues. Germline V lookup: CDR1 SQVTM, CDR2 ANQGSEA. The CDR3 region has the DNA TGCAGCGTTCGGGCAGGCCTCCAAGAGACCCAGTACTTC. Residues: CSVRAGLQETQYF.

The rearrangement uses TRBV5-1 and TRBJ2-3; 8 positions match TRBD2. The V gene end was trimmed by 0 bases and the J gene end by 6 bases; junction bases not matched to a gene: 6. Per the germline V gene, CDR1 is SGHRS and CDR2 is YFSETQ. This CDR3 has 15 amino acids. CDR3 sequence: CASSLVLAGWDTQYF. The CDR3 DNA sequence: TGCGCCAGCAGCTTGGTGTTAGCGGGATGGGATACGCAGTATTTT. Full variable domain (remainder filled in from reference TRBV5-1 and TRBJ2-3): KAGVTQTPRYLIKTRGQQVTLSCSPISGHRSVSWYQQTPGQGLQFLFEYFSETQRNKGNFPGRFSGRQFSNSRSEMNVSTLELGDSALYLCASSLVLAGWDTQYFGPGTRLTVL.

DNA of the CDR3: TGTGCCAGCAGCCCCAGGGGGGAAGTCTATGGCTACACCTTC. It encodes CASSPRGEVYGYTF. V is TRBV7-8 and J is TRBJ1-2; 7 nucleotides match TRBD1. CDR1 SGHVS and CDR2 FQNEAQ come from the germline V gene. This CDR3 comprises 14 residues. V gave up 5 bases and J gave up 4 bases; unmatched junction bases: 7.

The V and J genes are TRBV11-2 and TRBJ1-1; TRBD1 is a possible D gene (5 bases). Per the germline V gene, CDR1 is SGHAT and CDR2 is FQNNGV. The length of the CDR3 is 15 residues. Trimming left V 5 bases short and J 3 bases short, with 16 bases between. The CDR3 DNA is TGTGCCAGCAGCCGCTTGAGAACAGGAGACACTGAAGCTTTCTTT. Its protein is CASSRLRTGDTEAFF.